This TCR beta chain was observed in a study of technical replicates of blood from four donors. Generated by immunoSEQ multiplex PCR, the TCRdb table keeps only in-frame clones and is missing some. The table shows tens of thousands of clones, with roughly 94% occurring only once. The V segment lost 5 bases and the J segment 2 bases; nucleotides outside the gene matches: 5. Germline V lookup: CDR1 ENHRY, CDR2 SYGVKD. The CDR3 spans 16 residues. Specimen: T cells isolated from PBMCs. The sequence came from a human donor in good health. The gene calls are TRBV10-3 and TRBJ2-6; TRBD1 matches 8 bases. The CDR3 is CAISSSGGAGANVLTF. DNA for the CDR3: TGTGCCATCAGTTCTTCAGGGGGCGCTGGGGCCAACGTCCTGACTTTC.